These 16 T cell receptor beta chains share one sample of origin, sequenced in a study of blood T cell repertoires in COVID-19. Some clones are missing from TCRdb's copy, which holds only in-frame ones; the method was immunoSEQ multiplex PCR. The sample yields approximately 340,000 clones, roughly 89% seen once. The source material was peripheral blood. Every receptor here comes from a young man with COVID-19, enrolled during active disease.

The gene calls are TRBV4-1 and TRBJ2-1; 12 bases map to TRBD2. This CDR3 comprises 15 residues. Germline V gene data show CDR1 as MGHRA and CDR2 as YSYEKL. With 4 bases clipped from V and 4 bases from J, the junction kept 2 bases outside the gene matches. The CDR3 is CASSLGLAGYNEQFF. CDR3 nucleotides: TGCGCCAGCAGCCTCGGACTAGCGGGGTACAATGAGCAGTTCTTC.

The chain has TRBV28 and TRBJ1-2; perhaps TRBD1 as D (5 bases). The CDR3 has 15 amino acids. Germline CDR1 MDHEN, CDR2 SYDVKM. V was trimmed by 10 bases and J by 3 bases, leaving 21 bases between them. The CDR3 DNA sequence: TGTGCCATCGGGTCCTACGGTCGGGGGGACTATGGCTACACCTTC. It codes for CAIGSYGRGDYGYTF.

This clone was counted only a few times. The chain is built from TRBV7-9 and TRBJ2-7; a possible D gene is TRBD1 (7 bases). The CDR3 is 15 amino acids. CDR1 is SEHNR and CDR2 is FQNEAQ in the germline V gene (reference sequence). Trimming stripped 3 bases from V and 4 bases from J, with 16 bases between. The CDR3, as DNA: TGTGCCAGCAGCTTGGAGGGGGCAAGGTTGTACGAGCAGTACTTC. The encoded protein is CASSLEGARLYEQYF.

There are a few counts of this clone. The chain is built from TRBV4-1 and TRBJ2-7, with D maybe TRBD1 (6 bases). V lost 4 bases, J lost 3 bases, and 19 bases lay in between. CDR1 is MGHRA and CDR2 is YSYEKL in the germline V gene. This CDR3 has 16 amino acids. CDR3 loop: CASSPQGTPLVYEQYF. Here the CDR3 DNA reads TGCGCCAGCAGCCCACAGGGAACCCCCTTAGTCTACGAGCAGTACTTC.

Worth noting for this clone: This sample also contains other DNA sequences that code for the same CDR3. V gene TRBV18 combines with J gene TRBJ2-7; D call uncertain. This CDR3 has 13 amino acids. With 0 bases removed from V and 0 bases from J, the gap between germline ends came to 3 bases. The V gene's germline CDR1 is KGHSH and CDR2 LQKENI. CDR3 amino acids: CASSPPSSYEQYF. CDR3 DNA: TGTGCCAGCTCACCACCGAGCTCCTACGAGCAGTACTTC.

The genes are TRBV6-1 and TRBJ2-1, with D possibly TRBD1 on 5 matching bases. CDR1 and CDR2 (germline): MNHNS, SASEGT. V lost 3 bases and J 2 bases, leaving 8 bases between the germline ends. CDR3 length equals 14 residues. CDR3 nucleotides: TGTGCCAGCAGTGACGGACATGCCTACAATGAGCAGTTCTTC. Its protein product is CASSDGHAYNEQFF.

This sequence joins TRBV6-5 and TRBJ1-3; the D is unclear. Trimming pared 2 bases from V and 0 bases from J, leaving 8 bases between. This CDR3 is 15 amino acids long. From germline, CDR1 is MNHEY and CDR2 SVGAGI. The CDR3 DNA is TGTGCCAGCAGTTACCGCGGGCTCTCTGGAAACACCATATATTTT. Protein: CASSYRGLSGNTIYF.

Regarding this clone: This clone may be a read error of a much larger clone one base away. The sample carries other DNA sequences with the same CDR3. This CDR3 is CASSSSSYEQYF. The CDR3, as DNA: TGTGCCAGCAGCTCTAGCTCCTACGAGCAGTACTTC. This chain joins TRBV11-3 and TRBJ2-7; D is undetermined. This CDR3 region has 12 residues. The V end lost 4 bases, the J end lost 0 bases, and 4 bases lay between the germline ends. The germline CDR1 and CDR2 sequences are SGHNT and YENEEA.

The V gene is TRBV24-1, the J gene TRBJ2-7; 10 bases agree with TRBD1. The length of the CDR3 is 16 residues. The germline V gene encodes CDR1 KGHDR and CDR2 SFDVKD. The V and J ends lost 1 base and 3 bases, in that order; junction bases with no gene match: 5. DNA of the CDR3: TGTGCCACCAGTGATTTCCAGGGACAGGGGATCTACGAGCAGTACTTC. The encoded protein is CATSDFQGQGIYEQYF.

The chain joins TRBV27 to TRBJ1-4; no clear D gene. This CDR3 contains 14 residues. With 6 bases removed from V and 3 bases from J, the gap between germline ends came to 11 bases. Germline loops: CDR1 MNHEY, CDR2 SMNVEV (reference sequence). In DNA, the CDR3 is TGTGCCAGCAGGACCGCGAGGGCTAATGAAAAACTGTTTTTT. It codes for CASRTARANEKLFF.

The rearrangement joins TRBV18 to TRBJ2-5; a weak D match, TRBD1 (6 bases). Germline CDR1 and CDR2: KGHSH and LQKENI. The CDR3 is 14 amino acids. Trimming cost V 3 bases and J 5 bases, with 13 bases left between them. For the CDR3, the DNA is TGTGCCAGCTCACCCAGAGATGGGGGCGAGACCCAGTACTTC. Amino acid sequence: CASSPRDGGETQYF.

This chain uses TRBV19 with TRBJ2-1; 10 bases are shared with TRBD2. V gave up 6 bases and J gave up 0 bases; unmatched junction bases: 14. Germline V gene lookup returns CDR1 LNHDA and CDR2 SQIVND (reference sequence). The CDR3 sequence is 19 residues long. The CDR3 sequence: CASSLVGLAAPSSYNEQFF. The CDR3, as DNA: TGTGCCAGTAGCCTGGTCGGACTAGCGGCCCCGAGCTCCTACAATGAGCAGTTCTTC.

The gene calls are TRBV4-2 and TRBJ2-1, with D unresolved. Trimming took 0 bases from V and 7 from J, leaving 16 bases between them. Germline V CDR1 and CDR2: LGHNA, YNFKEQ. CDR3 length: 16 amino acids. The CDR3 DNA sequence: TGTGCCAGCAGCCAAGATCCCGTTGGAGAAGAGAATGAGCAGTTCTTC. Protein sequence: CASSQDPVGEENEQFF.

The chain employs TRBV5-6 and TRBJ2-1, with 7 bases identical to TRBD1. Germline V gene sequence: CDR1 SGHDT, CDR2 YYEEEE. The trim removed 4 bases at V and 7 bases at J, leaving 5 bases unmatched. The length of the CDR3 is 13 residues. The DNA of the CDR3 is TGTGCCAGCAGCACGGGACAGTTAAATGAGCAGTTCTTC. Its translation: CASSTGQLNEQFF.

The V gene is TRBV28, the J gene TRBJ2-7, with D possibly being TRBD1 (6 bases). V lost 6 bases, J lost 0 bases, and 15 bases lay in between. Germline V CDR1 and CDR2: MDHEN, SYDVKM. This CDR3 is 15 amino acids long. In nucleotides, the CDR3 is TGTGCCAGCAGACTCCTCCGGGACATCTCCTACGAGCAGTACTTC. Translation: CASRLLRDISYEQYF.

The CDR3 is CASAADRGHGYTF. CDR3 coding DNA: TGTGCTAGTGCTGCGGACAGGGGGCATGGCTACACCTTC. The genes are TRBV12-5 and TRBJ1-2, with 11 positions matching TRBD1. The CDR3 sequence is 13 residues long. Germline CDR1 reads LGHNT; CDR2 reads FRNRAP. The J segment lost 6 bases and the V segment lost 7 bases, leaving 4 bases of the junction unmatched.